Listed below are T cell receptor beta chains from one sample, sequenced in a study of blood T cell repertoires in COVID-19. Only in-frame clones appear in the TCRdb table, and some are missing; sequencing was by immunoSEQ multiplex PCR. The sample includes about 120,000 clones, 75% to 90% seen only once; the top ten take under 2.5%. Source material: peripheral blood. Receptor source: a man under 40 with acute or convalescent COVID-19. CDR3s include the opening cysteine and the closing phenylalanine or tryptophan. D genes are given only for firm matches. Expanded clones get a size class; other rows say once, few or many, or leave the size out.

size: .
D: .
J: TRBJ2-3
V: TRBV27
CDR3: CASSYSTDTQYF
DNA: TGTGCCAGCAGTTACTCCACAGATACGCAGTATTTT

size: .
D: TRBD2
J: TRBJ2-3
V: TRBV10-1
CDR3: CASSSDLLAGGTDTQYF
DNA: TGCGCCAGCAGTAGCGACTTACTAGCGGGGGGCACAGATACGCAGTATTTT

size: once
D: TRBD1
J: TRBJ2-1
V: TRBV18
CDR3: CASSPGTGDEQFF
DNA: TGTGCCAGCTCACCCGGGACAGGGGATGAGCAGTTCTTC

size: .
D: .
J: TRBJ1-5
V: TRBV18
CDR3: CASSPGLNQPQHF
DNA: TGTGCCAGCTCACCAGGTCTAAATCAGCCCCAGCATTTT

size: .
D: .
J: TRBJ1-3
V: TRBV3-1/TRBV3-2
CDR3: CASSQGWGPGNTIYF
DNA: TGTGCCAGCAGCCAAGGCTGGGGGCCTGGAAACACCATATATTTT

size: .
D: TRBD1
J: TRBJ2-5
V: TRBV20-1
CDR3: CSASRTGTQETQYF
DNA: TGCAGTGCTAGTCGGACAGGGACGCAAGAGACCCAGTACTTC

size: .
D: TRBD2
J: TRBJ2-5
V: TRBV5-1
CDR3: CASSTGLAGVSLSETQYF
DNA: TGCGCCAGCAGCACGGGACTAGCGGGGGTCTCTTTGAGTGAGACCCAGTACTTC

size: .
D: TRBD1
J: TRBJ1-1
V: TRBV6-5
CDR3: CASSSSQGGPYTEAFF
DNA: TGTGCCAGCAGTTCTTCACAGGGGGGGCCCTACACTGAAGCTTTCTTT

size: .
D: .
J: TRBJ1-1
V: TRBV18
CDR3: CASSPAEGGTEAFF
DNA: TGTGCCAGCTCCCCCGCGGAGGGTGGGACTGAAGCTTTCTTT

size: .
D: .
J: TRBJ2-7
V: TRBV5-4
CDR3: CASSLEPQGLYEQYF
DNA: TGTGCCAGCAGCTTGGAACCGCAGGGGCTCTACGAGCAGTACTTC

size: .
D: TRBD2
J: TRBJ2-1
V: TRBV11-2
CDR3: CASSFSGLADNEQFF
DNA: TGTGCCAGCAGCTTCTCGGGACTAGCGGACAATGAGCAGTTCTTC

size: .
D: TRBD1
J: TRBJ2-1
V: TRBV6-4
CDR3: CASSVIPGQGFEQFF
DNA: TGTGCCAGCAGTGTTATTCCGGGACAGGGCTTTGAGCAGTTCTTC

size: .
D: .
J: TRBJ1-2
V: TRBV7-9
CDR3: CASSLGGRGADGYTF
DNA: TGTGCCAGCAGCTTAGGGGGTCGTGGGGCGGATGGCTACACCTTC

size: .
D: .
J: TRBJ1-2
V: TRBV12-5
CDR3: CASGPPRTETYDGYTF
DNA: TGTGCTAGTGGTCCACCCCGGACAGAGACCTACGATGGCTACACCTTC

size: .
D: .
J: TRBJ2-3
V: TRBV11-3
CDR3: CASSVRGGSSTDTQYF
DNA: TGTGCCAGCAGCGTCAGGGGCGGCTCTAGCACAGATACGCAGTATTTT

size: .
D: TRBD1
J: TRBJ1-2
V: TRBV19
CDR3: CASSSAGDRQRGYTF
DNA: TGTGCCAGTAGCTCAGCCGGGGACAGGCAGCGGGGCTACACCTTC

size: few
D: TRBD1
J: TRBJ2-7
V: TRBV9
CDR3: CASSGQGQLEQYF
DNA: TGTGCCAGCAGCGGACAGGGCCAGCTCGAGCAGTACTTC

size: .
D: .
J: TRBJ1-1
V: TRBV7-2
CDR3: CASSYRTENTEAFF
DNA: TGTGCCAGCAGCTACCGGACAGAAAACACTGAAGCTTTCTTT

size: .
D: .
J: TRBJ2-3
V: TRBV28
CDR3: CASSTSGPTSTDTQYF
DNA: TGTGCCAGCAGCACCAGCGGGCCTACTAGCACAGATACGCAGTATTTT

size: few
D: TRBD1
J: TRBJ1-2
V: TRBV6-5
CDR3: CASSSTGAGHGYTF
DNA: TGTGCCAGCAGTTCCACAGGGGCCGGTCATGGCTACACCTTC

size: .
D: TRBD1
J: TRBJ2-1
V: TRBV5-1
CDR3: CASSLVPGGNEQFF
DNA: TGCGCCAGCAGCTTGGTGCCAGGGGGCAATGAGCAGTTCTTC

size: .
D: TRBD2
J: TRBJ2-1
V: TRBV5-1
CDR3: CASSLVGGGLHEQFF
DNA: TGCGCCAGCAGCTTGGTGGGCGGGGGGCTCCATGAGCAGTTCTTC

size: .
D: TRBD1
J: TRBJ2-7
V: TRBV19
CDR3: CASSIGTGETYEQYF
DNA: TGTGCCAGTAGTATTGGGACAGGGGAAACCTACGAGCAGTACTTC

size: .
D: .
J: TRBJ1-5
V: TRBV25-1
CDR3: CASSESRADQPQHF
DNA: TGTGCCAGCAGTGAATCCAGGGCAGATCAGCCCCAGCATTTT

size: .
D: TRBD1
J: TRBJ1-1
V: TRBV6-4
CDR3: CASSPGQGDTEAFF
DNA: TGTGCCAGCAGTCCGGGACAGGGAGACACTGAAGCTTTCTTT

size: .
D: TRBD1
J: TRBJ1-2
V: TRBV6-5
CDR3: CASSYPGGGYTF
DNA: TGTGCCAGCAGTTACCCAGGGGGTGGCTACACCTTC

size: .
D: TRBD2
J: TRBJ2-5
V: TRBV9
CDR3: CASSVELLAGVETQYF
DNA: TGTGCCAGCAGCGTAGAACTTCTGGCGGGAGTTGAGACCCAGTACTTC

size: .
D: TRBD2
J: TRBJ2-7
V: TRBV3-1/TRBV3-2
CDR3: CASSQVLAGVGEQYF
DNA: TGTGCCAGCAGCCAAGTCCTAGCGGGGGTTGGCGAGCAGTACTTC